The clone carrying this T cell receptor beta chain turned up a few times. Its antigen is unidentified. Amplified TCR beta CDR3 regions derived from RNA transcripts. HTBI primers drove first-round RT-PCR of the TCR CDR3. One entry per CDR3 protein results from TCRdb running MiXCR on the multiplex PCR reads. The table lists 330,000 or so distinct CDR3 sequences, 15% to 20% of them singletons. This record belongs to a study of T cells in Graves' hyperthyroidism and ophthalmopathy. Overall study findings and caveats: Stable hyperthyroidism was told apart from ophthalmopathy by a model built on 13 V-J features.

The ends lost 4 bases at V and 5 bases at J; junction bases unmatched: 4. Germline CDR1 MGHRA, CDR2 YSYEKL. This CDR3 is built from 14 residues. The chain has TRBV4-1 and TRBJ2-5; the match to TRBD2 covers 10 bases. The receptor comes from a woman aged 40 to 50 with Graves' ophthalmopathy. Sequencing used blood. The CDR3 DNA follows: TGCGCCAGCAGCCGTCAGACTAGCGGGGAGACCCAGTACTTC. Its translation: CASSRQTSGETQYF.